These 14 T cell receptor beta chains originate from one sample sequenced in a study of early T cells in non-severe SARS-CoV-2 infection. TCRdb itself ran the 5' RACE reads through MiXCR, one entry per CDR3 protein. The sample consists of 85,000 to 100,000 distinct CDR3 sequences, approximately 9.9% of them appearing once. Sequencing used whole blood, obtained at baseline. All receptors derive from an adult who was a healthcare worker with PCR-confirmed SARS-CoV-2 infection or an uninfected control (not recorded which).

This clonotype was counted between two and nine times. The rearrangement uses TRBV15 and TRBJ2-2; D possibly corresponds to TRBD1 (5 bases). Trimming cost V 0 bases and J 6 bases, with 8 bases left between them. The CDR3 contains 14 residues. From germline, CDR1 is LNHNV and CDR2 YYDKDF (reference sequence). CDR3 bases: TGTGCCACCAGCAGAGACTCAGGGCCCGGGGAGCTGTTTTTT. Protein: CATSRDSGPGELFF.

There are a few counts of this clonotype. This chain links TRBV3-1 with TRBJ1-1, with D uncertain. V was shortened by 2 bases and J by 0 bases, with 4 bases between the two germline ends. The CDR3 extends over 13 amino acids. Looked up from germline, CDR1 is LGHDT and CDR2 is YNNKEL (reference sequence). CDR3 sequence reads: CASSQNLNTEAFF. The CDR3, as DNA: TGTGCCAGCAGCCAAAACCTGAACACTGAAGCTTTCTTT.

The J gene is TRBJ2-1, the V gene TRBV15; no reliable D call. The CDR3 loop spans 13 amino acids. Germline CDR1 LNHNV, CDR2 YYDKDF (reference sequence). Deletions cut 4 bases from V and 5 bases from J, with 9 bases between. CDR3 in amino acids: CATSTYPDNEQFF. CDR3 DNA: TGTGCCACCAGCACTTACCCAGACAATGAGCAGTTCTTC.

The V and J genes are TRBV11-2 and TRBJ2-1; 7 nucleotides match TRBD1. V dropped 5 bases and J dropped 3; count of bases not matched to a gene: 4. Per germline, CDR1 SGHAT and CDR2 FQNNGV. This CDR3 has 14 residues. CDR3 DNA sequence: TGTGCCAGCAGCGCCCGACAGGGCTACAATGAGCAGTTCTTC. Its protein is CASSARQGYNEQFF.

A few counts support this clonotype. The CDR3, as DNA: TGCAGCGTCGCGGCTTTACGGGAGCAGTACTTC. Residues: CSVAALREQYF. This chain links TRBV29-1 with TRBJ2-7, with D unclear. Germline CDR1 is SQVTM and CDR2 is ANQGSEA. This CDR3 spans 11 amino acids. V lost 6 bases and J 7 bases, leaving 13 bases between the germline ends.

This clonotype showed up just a few times. The J gene is TRBJ2-1, the V gene TRBV7-2; a possible D gene is TRBD2 (5 bases). The germline V gene has CDR1 SGHTA and CDR2 FQGNSA. The CDR3 contains 15 residues. V was trimmed by 5 bases and J by 2 bases, leaving 13 bases between them. CDR3 loop: CASSKGLGAYNEQFF. The CDR3 bases are TGTGCCAGCAGCAAGGGCCTCGGGGCCTACAATGAGCAGTTCTTC.

This clonotype came up many times. The chain couples TRBV5-4 to TRBJ2-1, with D hard to call. This CDR3 region has 11 residues. Trimming took off 2 bases at V and 7 bases at J, with 4 bases between the two ends. CDR1 and CDR2 from the germline V gene are SGHNT and YYREEE (reference sequence). The CDR3 DNA is TGTGCCAGCAGCTTTTTAAATGAGCAGTTCTTC. It translates to CASSFLNEQFF. Filled out from reference TRBV5-4 and TRBJ2-1, the complete variable domain reads ETGVTQSPTHLIKTRGQQVTLRCSSQSGHNTVSWYQQALGQGPQFIFQYYREEENGRGNFPPRFSGLQFPNYSSELNVNALELDDSALYLCASSFLNEQFFGPGTRLTVL.

The J gene is TRBJ2-7, the V gene TRBV10-3, with a tentative D call TRBD1 (6 bases). This CDR3 is 13 amino acids long. Between the trimmed V and J ends, which lost 4 bases and 1 base, there was a span of 8 bases. Germline V gene lookup returns CDR1 ENHRY and CDR2 SYGVKD. The CDR3 loop reads CAISGTGSYEQYF. The CDR3 DNA is TGTGCCATCAGTGGAACAGGGTCCTACGAGCAGTACTTC.

This chain uses TRBV5-1 with TRBJ1-1; perhaps TRBD1 as D (5 bases). Germline loops: CDR1 SGHRS, CDR2 YFSETQ. The CDR3 covers 19 residues. V was clipped by 2 bases and J by 0 bases, with 23 bases between them. The CDR3 bases are TGCGCCAGCAGCTTCCTCCCGGCAGGGCTTCAGATAATGAACACTGAAGCTTTCTTT. Its protein is CASSFLPAGLQIMNTEAFF.

This clonotype was recorded at least ten times. The chain joins TRBV7-2 to TRBJ2-3; no reliable D call. The CDR3 spans 14 residues. Germline V gives CDR1 SGHTA, CDR2 FQGNSA. V was pared by 5 bases and J by 0 bases, with 9 bases between. The CDR3 spells CASSPGASTDTQYF. The CDR3 coding sequence is TGTGCCAGCAGCCCAGGCGCTAGCACAGATACGCAGTATTTT.

This clonotype turned up a few times. This chain links TRBV7-8 with TRBJ2-1; TRBD1 matches 12 bases. CDR1 is SGHVS and CDR2 is FQNEAQ in the germline V gene. The CDR3 runs to 16 residues. With 1 base clipped from V and 5 bases from J, the junction kept 3 bases outside the gene matches. CDR3 protein: CASSLEGQGANNEQFF. CDR3 nucleotide sequence: TGTGCCAGCAGCTTAGAGGGACAGGGGGCAAACAATGAGCAGTTCTTC.

This clonotype was seen ten or more times. The chain joins TRBV7-6 to TRBJ2-3; D possibly corresponds to TRBD2 (5 bases). V dropped 5 bases and J dropped 3 bases, with 12 bases sitting between them. Germline CDR1 and CDR2: SGHVS and FNYEAQ. This CDR3 spans 14 amino acids. CDR3 sequence (DNA): TGTGCCAGCAGCGCAAGACTACGAACAGATACGCAGTATTTT. Its translation is CASSARLRTDTQYF.

The chain employs TRBV6-6 and TRBJ2-7, with D possibly TRBD1 on 6 matching bases. This CDR3 is 12 amino acids long. Trimming shortened V by 5 bases and J by 4 bases, and 9 bases separated the two germline ends. Germline CDR1 reads MNHNY; CDR2 reads SVGAGI (reference sequence). The CDR3 reads CASSHREYEQYF. CDR3 in DNA: TGTGCCAGCAGTCACAGGGAATACGAGCAGTACTTC.

This clonotype has a handful of counts. V and J are TRBV12-3 or TRBV12-4 and TRBJ2-3; 13 positions match TRBD2. V trimming: 8 bases; J trimming: 5 bases; junction bases outside the gene matches: 7. The CDR3 length is 15 residues. The CDR3 region has the DNA TGTGCCAGCGCCGGACTAGCGGGGGTTGGAGATACGCAGTATTTT. Translated: CASAGLAGVGDTQYF.